The 10 T cell receptor beta chains reported below all come from one sample, sequenced in a study of cytomegalovirus exposure and HLA in healthy donors. PCR involved 60 Vbeta and 13 Jbeta primers. Assay: immunoSEQ multiplex PCR; the TCRdb copy retains only in-frame clones and omits some. The table shows 150,000 to 200,000 clones, with roughly 85% occurring only once. Sequenced sample: PBMCs. Receptors originate from a male donor in good health and CMV-seropositive.

V and J are TRBV18 and TRBJ1-1; no clear D gene. This CDR3 is built from 15 residues. V was pared by 1 base and J by 1 base, with 10 bases between. Germline lookup yields CDR1 KGHSH and CDR2 LQKENI. The CDR3 DNA is TGTGCCAGCTCACCACAGGGAGCGGGGAACACTGAAGCTTTCTTT. This encodes CASSPQGAGNTEAFF.

The V call is TRBV18, the J call TRBJ2-7; D call uncertain. V was cut by 3 bases and J by 3 bases, with 9 bases left in between. From germline, CDR1 is KGHSH and CDR2 LQKENI. This CDR3 spans 13 amino acids. CDR3 sequence reads: CASSPGRNYEQYF. For the CDR3, the DNA is TGTGCCAGCTCACCCGGCAGGAACTACGAGCAGTACTTC.

The V gene is TRBV14, the J gene TRBJ1-3; 9 bases match TRBD1. After removal of 4 bases from V and 4 bases from J, the junction contained 2 bases not matched to a gene. This CDR3 is 14 amino acids long. Germline V gene data show CDR1 as SGHDN and CDR2 as FVKESK. CDR3 sequence: CASSRTGVGNTIYF. As DNA, the CDR3 is TGTGCCAGCAGCCGGACAGGGGTGGGAAACACCATATATTTT.

Notes on this clone: One end of the junction is discordant with germline, which a read error may explain. The chain links TRBV30 to TRBJ1-2, with no clear D. The CDR3 consists of 11 residues. Germline CDR1 is GTSNPN and CDR2 is SVGIG (reference sequence). CDR3 in DNA: TGTGCCATCCGGGAAGGGTATGGCCACACCTTC. Translated, it gives CAIREGYGHTF.

The chain carries TRBV10-1 and TRBJ1-6; TRBD1 matches at 7 bases. This CDR3 is built from 14 residues. In germline, CDR1 is WNHNN, CDR2 SYGVQD (reference sequence). V lost 3 bases to trimming and J lost 10 bases; unmatched junction nucleotides: 6. DNA of the CDR3: TGCGCCAGCAGTGAAAGAGGGGACAGCTCACCCCTCCACTTT. Translating it yields CASSERGDSSPLHF.

The genes are TRBV30 and TRBJ1-5; possibly TRBD1 for D (5 bases). Per the germline V gene, CDR1 is GTSNPN and CDR2 is SVGIG (reference sequence). V lost 7 bases and J 7 bases, leaving 14 bases between the germline ends. This CDR3 has 12 residues. CDR3 sequence (DNA): TGTGCCTCGTCACGGGGGAGCCAGCCCCAGCATTTT. It is translated as CASSRGSQPQHF.

V gene TRBV4-1 combines with J gene TRBJ2-1; 8 bases are shared with TRBD2. J lost 8 bases, V lost 6 bases, and 12 bases had no gene match. CDR3 length: 15 residues. The germline V gene encodes CDR1 MGHRA and CDR2 YSYEKL. CDR3: CASRQKRELGHEQFF. CDR3 nucleotide sequence: TGCGCCAGCAGGCAAAAGCGGGAGTTGGGACATGAGCAGTTCTTC.

The chain joins TRBV6-6 to TRBJ1-4; no definite D call. Germline V gives CDR1 MNHNY, CDR2 SVGAGI (reference sequence). Trimming stripped 0 bases from V and 2 bases from J, with 7 bases between. The CDR3 contains 15 residues. DNA for the CDR3: TGTGCCAGCAGTTACTCGGGCAGGACTAATGAAAAACTGTTTTTT. Translation gives CASSYSGRTNEKLFF.

The CDR3 DNA is TGTGCCAGCAGCTTGGGGGGACAGGGTGTGTCTAACTATGGCTACACCTTC. Translated: CASSLGGQGVSNYGYTF. The rearrangement uses TRBV5-4 and TRBJ1-2; 9 nucleotides match TRBD1. V trimming: 0 bases; J trimming: 0 bases; junction bases outside the gene matches: 6. The CDR3 is 17 amino acids. CDR1 and CDR2 from the germline V gene are SGHNT and YYREEE (reference sequence).

The gene calls are TRBV7-2 and TRBJ2-1, with 9 bases that match TRBD2. The CDR3 contains 17 residues. Per germline, CDR1 SGHTA and CDR2 FQGNSA. Trimming at V came to 6 bases and at J to 5 bases, leaving 14 bases not matched to a gene. The CDR3 nucleotides read TGTGCCAGCAGACCACCCCTTCACGCGGGAGGGGACAATGAGCAGTTCTTC. This codes for CASRPPLHAGGDNEQFF.